These 31 T cell receptor beta chains originate from one sample sequenced in a study of identical twins. TCRdb recomputed calls from the 5' RACE reads with MiXCR, one row per CDR3 protein. The sample contains some 460,000 distinct CDR3 sequences, 14% of which appear only once. The same specimen was also included in a second study, on yellow fever vaccine responses in identical twins.

Sequencing was done on a sample of CD4+ T cells sorted from blood. The origin of the receptors is a woman aged 18-29 years in good health.

This clonotype was picked up many times. This chain links TRBV6-2 or TRBV6-3 with TRBJ2-2; D is possibly TRBD2 (6 bases). Germline CDR1 and CDR2: MNHEY and SVGEGT. The V end lost 0 bases, the J end lost 3 bases, and 23 bases lay between the germline ends. The CDR3 loop spans 20 amino acids. As DNA, the CDR3 is TGTGCCAGCAGTTACTCGAAGTCCATGGGCCGGGGACTTGACACCGGGGAGCTGTTTTTT. Translated, it gives CASSYSKSMGRGLDTGELFF.

This clonotype was seen a handful of times. This chain links TRBV7-2 with TRBJ2-3; D might be TRBD2 (5 bases). The CDR3 extends over 14 amino acids. Between the trimmed V and J ends, which lost 7 bases and 1 base, there was a span of 12 bases. CDR1 and CDR2 from the germline V gene are SGHTA and FQGNSA. For the CDR3, the DNA is TGTGCCAGCATGAGGGTCGGCGGCACAGATACGCAGTATTTT. This gives the protein CASMRVGGTDTQYF.

This clonotype was counted only a few times. The chain joins TRBV28 to TRBJ2-3, with TRBD2 matching 11 bases. Trimming cost V 6 bases and J 3 bases; bases outside gene matches: 8. This CDR3 has 16 amino acids. In germline, CDR1 is MDHEN, CDR2 SYDVKM. CDR3 in DNA: TGTGCCAGCAGCCGCCGACTAGCGGGAATTACAGATACGCAGTATTTT. Its translation: CASSRRLAGITDTQYF.

DNA for the CDR3: TGTGCCAGCAGGCCCCAAAGGACTTCGTCAGACTACGAGCAGTACTTC. Translated, it gives CASRPQRTSSDYEQYF. This chain connects TRBV2 to TRBJ2-7, with D tentatively TRBD2 (5 bases). The V end was cut by 6 bases, the J end by 3 bases, with 21 bases between. Germline V CDR1 and CDR2: SNHLY, FYNNEI. The CDR3 sequence is 16 residues long.

The rearrangement links TRBV6-2 or TRBV6-3 to TRBJ2-5, with D maybe TRBD2 (5 bases). Germline CDR1 is MNHEY and CDR2 is SVGEGT. This CDR3 region has 12 residues. With 8 bases removed from V and 4 bases from J, the gap between germline ends came to 11 bases. The chain's CDR3 is CASEDRGETQYF. DNA for the CDR3: TGTGCCAGCGAAGACCGGGGAGAGACCCAGTACTTC.

The rearrangement links TRBV7-2 to TRBJ1-4; maybe TRBD1 (5 bases). CDR1 is SGHTA and CDR2 is FQGNSA in the germline V gene. V lost 5 bases to trimming and J lost 7 bases, with 17 bases between them. There are 15 residues in the CDR3. The CDR3 bases are TGTGCCAGCAGCGGGGGTCCGGGCGAAGGTGAAAAACTGTTTTTT. It is translated as CASSGGPGEGEKLFF.

The V call is TRBV2, the J call TRBJ1-5; no reliable D call. Per germline, CDR1 SNHLY and CDR2 FYNNEI. V lost 1 base and J lost 3, with 4 bases in between. This CDR3 comprises 13 residues. In DNA, the CDR3 is TGTGCCAGCAGTGAAGGAAACAATCAGCCCCAGCATTTT. It codes for CASSEGNNQPQHF.

The genes are TRBV12-3 or TRBV12-4 and TRBJ2-7, with D maybe TRBD2 (5 bases). The CDR3 has 16 residues. V lost 1 base to trimming and J lost 3 bases, with 16 bases between them. CDR3 sequence (DNA): TGTGCCAGCAGTTTAGGGACTCCAAAAATCCACTACGAGCAGTACTTC. Translated, it gives CASSLGTPKIHYEQYF.

The V call is TRBV25-1, the J call TRBJ2-1; 10 bases are shared with TRBD2. The J segment lost 2 bases and the V segment lost 1 base, leaving 5 bases of the junction unmatched. The CDR3 has 17 amino acids. Germline CDR1 is MGHDK and CDR2 is SYGVNS. The CDR3 DNA reads as TGTGCCAGCAGTGAATCTCAGCGGGGGGGCACCTACAATGAGCAGTTCTTC. It codes for CASSESQRGGTYNEQFF.

V gene TRBV20-1 combines with J gene TRBJ2-7, with TRBD1 identical over 8 bases. The V and J ends lost 0 bases and 6 bases, in that order; junction bases with no gene match: 7. Germline CDR1 reads DFQATT; CDR2 reads SNEGSKA (reference sequence). The CDR3 totals 14 residues. CDR3: CSARDWQGAGEQYF. The CDR3, as DNA: TGCAGTGCTAGAGATTGGCAGGGGGCGGGCGAGCAGTACTTC.

This clonotype was found many times. V gene TRBV5-1 combines with J gene TRBJ2-2; D is perhaps TRBD1 (5 bases). The length of the CDR3 is 14 residues. Germline V lookup: CDR1 SGHRS, CDR2 YFSETQ. The V gene lost 0 bases and the J gene lost 4 bases, with 7 bases spanning the gap. The CDR3 region is CASSLGQGTGELFF. The CDR3 DNA follows: TGCGCCAGCAGCTTGGGGCAGGGCACCGGGGAGCTGTTTTTT.

The chain carries TRBV2 and TRBJ2-1; D call uncertain. Germline CDR1 and CDR2: SNHLY and FYNNEI. The V and J ends lost 2 bases and 8 bases respectively, with 7 bases between them. The CDR3 extends over 12 amino acids. The CDR3 sequence is CASSESGYEQFF. In nucleotides, the CDR3 is TGTGCCAGCAGTGAATCTGGCTATGAGCAGTTCTTC.

The chain combines TRBV12-3 or TRBV12-4 with TRBJ2-2, with no clear D. Trimming took off 8 bases at V and 7 bases at J, with 26 bases between the two ends. The CDR3 consists of 17 residues. The CDR3 loop is CASHFDDIVQWGGELFF. The DNA of the CDR3 is TGTGCCAGCCACTTTGATGACATAGTGCAATGGGGCGGGGAGCTGTTTTTT.

The V gene is TRBV10-3, the J gene TRBJ2-1, with 13 positions matching TRBD2. Unmatched junction bases numbered 7, after V lost 11 bases and J lost 6 bases. The V gene's germline CDR1 is ENHRY and CDR2 SYGVKD. CDR3 length equals 14 residues. The CDR3: CAAQRTSGGNEQFF. The CDR3 coding sequence is TGTGCCGCTCAACGGACTAGCGGGGGCAATGAGCAGTTCTTC.

This clonotype was counted only a few times. The rearrangement joins TRBV7-2 to TRBJ2-7, with 10 bases matching TRBD2. The germline gives CDR1 SGHTA, CDR2 FQGNSA. Unmatched junction bases numbered 12, after V lost 5 bases and J lost 5 bases. This CDR3 comprises 16 residues. CDR3 sequence reads: CASSILAGVLLHEQYF. For the CDR3, the DNA is TGTGCCAGCAGCATCCTAGCGGGGGTCCTCCTACACGAGCAGTACTTC.

The rearrangement joins TRBV29-1 to TRBJ2-5, with no clear D. The CDR3 totals 13 residues. CDR1 and CDR2 (germline): SQVTM, ANQGSEA. The V gene lost 0 bases and the J gene lost 5 bases, with 10 bases spanning the gap. In DNA form, the CDR3 reads TGCAGCGTTGAAGAAAGCCCCGGTGAGACCCAGTACTTC. This codes for CSVEESPGETQYF.

The V gene is TRBV4-3, the J gene TRBJ2-1; 7 bases fit TRBD2. CDR1 and CDR2 from the germline V gene are LGHNA and YSLEER. The J segment lost 0 bases and the V segment lost 0 bases, leaving 2 bases of the junction unmatched. The CDR3 contains 16 residues. Here the CDR3 reads CASSQEWGGSYNEQFF. The CDR3 bases are TGCGCCAGCAGCCAAGAGTGGGGGGGCTCCTACAATGAGCAGTTCTTC.

This chain joins TRBV2 and TRBJ2-1, with 11 bases identical to TRBD2. V lost 8 bases to trimming and J lost 5 bases; unmatched junction nucleotides: 5. CDR3 length: 14 residues. CDR1 and CDR2 (germline): SNHLY, FYNNEI. CDR3 in amino acids: CASQLAGVDNEQFF. CDR3 DNA sequence: TGTGCCAGCCAACTAGCGGGAGTGGACAATGAGCAGTTCTTC.

The CDR3: CASSYRRLNQPQHF. In DNA form, the CDR3 reads TGTGCCAGCAGTTATCGCAGGCTCAATCAGCCCCAGCATTTT. The chain recombines TRBV28 with TRBJ1-5; D is unresolved. The CDR3 spans 14 residues. The V end was cut by 4 bases, the J end by 3 bases, with 10 bases between. Germline lookup yields CDR1 MDHEN and CDR2 SYDVKM.

This clonotype was counted between two and nine times. The chain couples TRBV2 to TRBJ1-2; D may be TRBD1 (5 bases). The germline V gene encodes CDR1 SNHLY and CDR2 FYNNEI. The V end lost 1 base, the J end lost 4 bases, and 10 bases lay between the germline ends. The CDR3 sequence is 14 residues long. In DNA, the CDR3 is TGTGCCAGCAGTGAAGGGGGCACTATCTATGGCTACACCTTC. It specifies CASSEGGTIYGYTF.

CDR3 sequence: CASSAKQGGTQYF. The CDR3 bases are TGTGCCAGCAGTGCCAAACAGGGGGGGACGCAGTATTTT. The chain recombines TRBV27 with TRBJ2-3; possibly TRBD1 for D (8 bases). V was shortened by 5 bases and J by 9 bases, with 15 bases between the two germline ends. CDR3 length equals 13 residues. Germline V gene lookup returns CDR1 MNHEY and CDR2 SMNVEV (reference sequence).

This clonotype was counted at least ten times. J is TRBJ2-1 and V is TRBV12-3 or TRBV12-4; no reliable D call. Trimming removed 5 bases from V and 6 bases from J, with 11 bases in between. The CDR3 is 13 residues long. CDR3 sequence: CASSASSPNEQFF. DNA of the CDR3: TGTGCCAGCAGTGCCAGCTCTCCCAATGAGCAGTTCTTC.

This clonotype has ten or more counts. The chain couples TRBV2 to TRBJ2-7; TRBD2 agrees at 7 bases. Germline CDR1 and CDR2: SNHLY and FYNNEI. With 8 bases clipped from V and 1 base from J, the junction kept 2 bases outside the gene matches. The CDR3 extends over 12 amino acids. CDR3 coding DNA: TGTGCCAGCGGCGGGGGTTCCTACGAGCAGTACTTC. It is translated as CASGGGSYEQYF.

The chain combines TRBV18 with TRBJ1-1; no clear D gene. This CDR3 is 14 amino acids long. Germline values: CDR1 KGHSH, CDR2 LQKENI. V was cut by 6 bases and J by 4 bases, with 15 bases left in between. The CDR3 DNA sequence: TGTGCCAGCTCGCACAGCAGGCATGTCACTGAAGCTTTCTTT. Its translation: CASSHSRHVTEAFF.

The gene calls are TRBV28 and TRBJ2-2; D is possibly TRBD2 (6 bases). V shed 7 bases and J shed 2 bases, with 11 bases lying between them. In germline, CDR1 is MDHEN, CDR2 SYDVKM. There are 14 residues in the CDR3. The CDR3 region is CASKSGGNTGELFF. The CDR3, as DNA: TGTGCCAGCAAGTCCGGGGGTAACACCGGGGAGCTGTTTTTT.

This clonotype has at least ten counts. DNA for the CDR3: TGCGCCAGCAGCTTCACCGCAACAGGAGGGGAGACCCAGTACTTC. Its translation: CASSFTATGGETQYF. The chain couples TRBV5-1 to TRBJ2-5; D might be TRBD2 (6 bases). The CDR3 runs to 15 residues. The ends were cut back, 2 bases at V and 5 bases at J, with 16 bases in the middle. CDR1 SGHRS and CDR2 YFSETQ come from the germline V gene.

The chain has TRBV15 and TRBJ2-2, with TRBD2 matching 7 bases. The length of the CDR3 is 15 residues. Per germline, CDR1 LNHNV and CDR2 YYDKDF (reference sequence). After removal of 4 bases from V and 7 bases from J, the junction contained 9 bases not matched to a gene. The CDR3 region has the DNA TGTGCCACCAGCACAAGGGCTGGGGGGGGCGGGGAGCTGTTTTTT. It yields the protein CATSTRAGGGGELFF.

This clonotype has just a few counts. V and J are TRBV7-2 and TRBJ1-1, with a weak D call TRBD1 (5 bases). CDR1 is SGHTA, CDR2 FQGNSA, per germline. V lost 8 bases and J 10 bases, leaving 17 bases between the germline ends. This CDR3 region has 12 residues. CDR3 protein: CASGPRGGIAFF. CDR3 bases: TGTGCCAGCGGACCTCGGGGGGGGATAGCTTTCTTT.

The table lists this clonotype with a few counts. The gene calls are TRBV20-1 and TRBJ2-7; 11 bases agree with TRBD2. Germline-derived CDR1 and CDR2 are DFQATT and SNEGSKA (reference sequence). Germline trimming cut 5 bases from V and 3 bases from J; bases unmatched to any gene: 3. This CDR3 contains 13 residues. The CDR3 sequence is CSAYGTSGYEQYF. As DNA, the CDR3 is TGCAGTGCTTACGGGACTAGCGGCTACGAGCAGTACTTC.

V is TRBV29-1 and J is TRBJ2-5, with D perhaps TRBD1 (6 bases). V lost 5 bases, J lost 1 base, and 14 bases lay in between. The germline CDR1 and CDR2 sequences are SQVTM and ANQGSEA. CDR3 length equals 14 residues. The CDR3 region has the DNA TGCAGCGTTCTGGGGGCGGGTACCCAAGAGACCCAGTACTTC. Encoded protein: CSVLGAGTQETQYF.

The CDR3 here is CSARDQGLLTYEQYF. Here the CDR3 DNA reads TGCAGTGCTAGAGACCAGGGACTCCTCACCTACGAGCAGTACTTC. The rearrangement joins TRBV20-1 to TRBJ2-7, with D tentatively TRBD2 (6 bases). The V gene's germline CDR1 is DFQATT and CDR2 SNEGSKA (reference sequence). V lost 0 bases and J lost 2, with 14 bases in between. The CDR3 sequence is 15 residues long.